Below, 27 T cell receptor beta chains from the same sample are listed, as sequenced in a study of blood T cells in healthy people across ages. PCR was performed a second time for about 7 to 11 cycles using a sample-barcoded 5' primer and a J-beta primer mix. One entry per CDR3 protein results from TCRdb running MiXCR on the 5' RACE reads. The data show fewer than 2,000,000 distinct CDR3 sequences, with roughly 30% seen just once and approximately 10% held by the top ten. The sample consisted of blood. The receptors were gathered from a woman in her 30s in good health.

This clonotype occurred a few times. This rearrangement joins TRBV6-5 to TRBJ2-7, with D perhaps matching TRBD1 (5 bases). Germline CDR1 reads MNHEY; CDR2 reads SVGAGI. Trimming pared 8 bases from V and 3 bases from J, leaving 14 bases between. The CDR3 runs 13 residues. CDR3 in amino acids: CASVGQGGYEQYF. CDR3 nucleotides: TGTGCCAGCGTCGGCCAGGGCGGCTACGAGCAGTACTTC.

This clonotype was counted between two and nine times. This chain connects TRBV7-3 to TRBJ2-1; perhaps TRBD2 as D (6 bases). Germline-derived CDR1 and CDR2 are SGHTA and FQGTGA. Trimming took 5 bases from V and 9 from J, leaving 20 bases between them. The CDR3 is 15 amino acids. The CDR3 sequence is CASSPSPLGRGEQFF. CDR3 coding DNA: TGTGCCAGCAGCCCTAGTCCCTTGGGGCGGGGTGAGCAGTTCTTC.

The CDR3 coding sequence is TGTGCCAGCAGCTCCCATGACAACCAGAGATATACGCAGTATTTT. Translation: CASSSHDNQRYTQYF. This sequence joins TRBV13 and TRBJ2-3; D is uncertain. The germline V gene has CDR1 PRHDT and CDR2 FYEKMQ (reference sequence). Trimming left V 4 bases short and J 7 bases short, with 18 bases between. The CDR3 is made up of 15 amino acids.

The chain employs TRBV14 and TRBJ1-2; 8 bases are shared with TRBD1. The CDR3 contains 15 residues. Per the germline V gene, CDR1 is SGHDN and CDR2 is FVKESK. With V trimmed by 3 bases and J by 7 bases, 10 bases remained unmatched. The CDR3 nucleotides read TGTGCCAGCAGCCATACAATTCGACAGGGGAGTGGCTACACCTTC. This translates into CASSHTIRQGSGYTF.

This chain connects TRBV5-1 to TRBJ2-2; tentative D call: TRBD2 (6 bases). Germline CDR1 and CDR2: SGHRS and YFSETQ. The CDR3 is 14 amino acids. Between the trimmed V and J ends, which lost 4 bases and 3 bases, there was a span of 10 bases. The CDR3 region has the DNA TGCGCCAGCAGCGTGGAGGGCGACACCGGGGAGCTGTTTTTT. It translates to CASSVEGDTGELFF.

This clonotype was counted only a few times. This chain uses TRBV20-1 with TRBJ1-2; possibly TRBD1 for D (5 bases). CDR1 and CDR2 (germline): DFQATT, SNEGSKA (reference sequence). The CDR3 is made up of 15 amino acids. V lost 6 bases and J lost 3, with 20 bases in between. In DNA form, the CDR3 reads TGCAGTGCAGAGGCGGGGCAGTACATTGACTATGGCTACACCTTC. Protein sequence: CSAEAGQYIDYGYTF.

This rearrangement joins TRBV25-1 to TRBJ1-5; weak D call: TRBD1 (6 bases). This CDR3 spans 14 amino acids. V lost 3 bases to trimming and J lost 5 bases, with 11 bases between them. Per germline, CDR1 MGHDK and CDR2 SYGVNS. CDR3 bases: TGTGCCAGCAGTGACGCAGGGGTTGATCAGCCCCAGCATTTT. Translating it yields CASSDAGVDQPQHF.

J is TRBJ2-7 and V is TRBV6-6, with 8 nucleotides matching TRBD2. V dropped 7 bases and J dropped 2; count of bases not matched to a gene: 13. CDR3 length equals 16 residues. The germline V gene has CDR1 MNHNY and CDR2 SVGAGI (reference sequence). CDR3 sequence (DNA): TGTGCCAGCATGATTGGTTCCCGGGGGGGAACCTACGAGCAGTACTTC. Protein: CASMIGSRGGTYEQYF.

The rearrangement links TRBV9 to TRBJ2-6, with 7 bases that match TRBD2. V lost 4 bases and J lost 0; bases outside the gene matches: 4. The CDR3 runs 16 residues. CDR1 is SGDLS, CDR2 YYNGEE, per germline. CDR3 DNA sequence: TGTGCCAGCAGCCCGAGGACTAGCTCTGGGGCCAACGTCCTGACTTTC. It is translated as CASSPRTSSGANVLTF.

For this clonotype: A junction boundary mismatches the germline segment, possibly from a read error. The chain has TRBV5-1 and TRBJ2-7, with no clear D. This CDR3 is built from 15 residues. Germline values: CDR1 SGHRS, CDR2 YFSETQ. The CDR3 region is CASSLRDPSSYGQYF. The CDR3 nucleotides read TGCGCCAGCAGCTTAAGGGATCCTTCGTCCTACGGGCAGTACTTC.

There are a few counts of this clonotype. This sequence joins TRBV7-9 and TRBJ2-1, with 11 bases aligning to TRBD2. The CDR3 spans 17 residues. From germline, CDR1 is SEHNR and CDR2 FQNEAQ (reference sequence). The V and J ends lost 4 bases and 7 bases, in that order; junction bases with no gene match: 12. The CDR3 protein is CASSSQRRLAGGNEQFF. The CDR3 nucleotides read TGTGCCAGCAGCTCCCAAAGGCGGCTAGCGGGAGGTAATGAGCAGTTCTTC.

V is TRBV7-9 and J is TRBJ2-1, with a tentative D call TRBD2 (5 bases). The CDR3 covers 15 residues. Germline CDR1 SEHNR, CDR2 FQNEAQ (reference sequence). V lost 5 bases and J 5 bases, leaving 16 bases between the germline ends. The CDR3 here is CASSLRTSGHNEQFF. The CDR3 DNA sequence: TGTGCCAGCAGCCTACGGACCAGCGGCCACAATGAGCAGTTCTTC. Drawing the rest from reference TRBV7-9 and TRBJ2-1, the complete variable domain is DTGVSQNPRHKITKRGQNVTFRCDPISEHNRLYWYRQTLGQGPEFLTYFQNEAQLEKSRLLSDRFSAERPKGSFSTLEIQRTEQGDSAMYLCASSLRTSGHNEQFFGPGTRLTVL.

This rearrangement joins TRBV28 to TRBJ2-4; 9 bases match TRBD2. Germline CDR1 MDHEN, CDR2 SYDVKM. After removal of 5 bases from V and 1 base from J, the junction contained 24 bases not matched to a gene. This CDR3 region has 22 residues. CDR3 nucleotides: TGTGCCAGCAGTCCCTTAACCCTTCGGAAAAGCGGGAGGAAGCGGGCCAAAAACATTCAGTACTTC. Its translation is CASSPLTLRKSGRKRAKNIQYF.

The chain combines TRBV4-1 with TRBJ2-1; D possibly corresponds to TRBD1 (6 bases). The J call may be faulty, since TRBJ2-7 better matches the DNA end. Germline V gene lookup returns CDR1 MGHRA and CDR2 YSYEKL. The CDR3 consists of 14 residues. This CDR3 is CASSHLQGFYEQYF. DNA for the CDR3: TGCGCCAGCAGCCATCTACAGGGTTTCTACGAGCAGTACTTC.

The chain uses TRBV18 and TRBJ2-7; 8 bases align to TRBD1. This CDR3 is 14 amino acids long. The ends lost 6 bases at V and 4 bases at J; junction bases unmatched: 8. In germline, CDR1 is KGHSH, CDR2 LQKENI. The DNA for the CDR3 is TGTGCCAGCTCCAATGGCAGGGGGCAATACGAGCAGTACTTC. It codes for CASSNGRGQYEQYF.

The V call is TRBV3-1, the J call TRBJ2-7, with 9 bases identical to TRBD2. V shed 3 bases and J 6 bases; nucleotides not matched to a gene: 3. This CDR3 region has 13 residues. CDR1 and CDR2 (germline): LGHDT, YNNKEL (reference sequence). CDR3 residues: CASSHSSGSEQYF. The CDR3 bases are TGTGCCAGCAGCCACAGTAGCGGGAGCGAGCAGTACTTC.

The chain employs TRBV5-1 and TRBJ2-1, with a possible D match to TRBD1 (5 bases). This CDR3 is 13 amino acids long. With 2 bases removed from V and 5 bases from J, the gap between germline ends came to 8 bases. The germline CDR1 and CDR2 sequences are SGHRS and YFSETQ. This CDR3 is CASSFGANNEQFF. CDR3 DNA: TGCGCCAGCAGCTTTGGGGCGAACAATGAGCAGTTCTTC.

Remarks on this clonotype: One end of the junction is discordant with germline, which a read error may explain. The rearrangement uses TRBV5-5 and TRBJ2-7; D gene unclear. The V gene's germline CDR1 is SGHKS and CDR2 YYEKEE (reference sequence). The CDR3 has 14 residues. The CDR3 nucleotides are TGTGCCGGCAGCTTCGGACCTAGTGGCGCCGAGCAGTACTTC. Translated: CAGSFGPSGAEQYF.

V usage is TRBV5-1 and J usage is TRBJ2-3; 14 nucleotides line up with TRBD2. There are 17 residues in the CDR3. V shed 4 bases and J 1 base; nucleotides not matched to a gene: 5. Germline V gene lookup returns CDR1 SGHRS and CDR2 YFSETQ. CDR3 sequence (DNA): TGCGCCAGCAGCAGGGGACTAGCGGGGGACGGCACAGATACGCAGTATTTT. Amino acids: CASSRGLAGDGTDTQYF. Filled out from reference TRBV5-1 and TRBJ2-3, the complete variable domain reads KAGVTQTPRYLIKTRGQQVTLSCSPISGHRSVSWYQQTPGQGLQFLFEYFSETQRNKGNFPGRFSGRQFSNSRSEMNVSTLELGDSALYLCASSRGLAGDGTDTQYFGPGTRLTVL.

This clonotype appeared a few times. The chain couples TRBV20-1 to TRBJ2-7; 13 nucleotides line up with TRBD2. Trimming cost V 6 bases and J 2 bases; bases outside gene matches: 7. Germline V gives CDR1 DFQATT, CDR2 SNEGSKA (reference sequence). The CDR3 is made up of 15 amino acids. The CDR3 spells CSAPGLAGLAYEQYF. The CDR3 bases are TGCAGTGCACCGGGACTAGCGGGACTCGCCTACGAGCAGTACTTC.

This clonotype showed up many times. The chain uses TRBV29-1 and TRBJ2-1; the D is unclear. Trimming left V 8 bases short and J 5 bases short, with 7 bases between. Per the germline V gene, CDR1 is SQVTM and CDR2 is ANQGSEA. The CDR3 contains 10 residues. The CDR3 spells CSTYHNEQFF. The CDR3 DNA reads TGCAGCACTTACCACAATGAGCAGTTCTTC.

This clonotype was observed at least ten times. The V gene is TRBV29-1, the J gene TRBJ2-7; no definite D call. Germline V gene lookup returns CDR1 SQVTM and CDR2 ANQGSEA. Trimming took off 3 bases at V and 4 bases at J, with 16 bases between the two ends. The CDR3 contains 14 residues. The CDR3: CSVEVADAGYEQYF. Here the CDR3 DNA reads TGCAGCGTTGAGGTCGCGGATGCAGGTTACGAGCAGTACTTC.

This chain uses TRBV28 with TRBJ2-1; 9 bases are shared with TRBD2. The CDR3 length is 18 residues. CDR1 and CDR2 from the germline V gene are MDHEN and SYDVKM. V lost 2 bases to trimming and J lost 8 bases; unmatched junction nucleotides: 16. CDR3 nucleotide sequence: TGTGCCAGCAGTTTACCCAGCTCGCGGGAGGGCGGGTGGCATGAGCAGTTCTTC. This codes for CASSLPSSREGGWHEQFF.

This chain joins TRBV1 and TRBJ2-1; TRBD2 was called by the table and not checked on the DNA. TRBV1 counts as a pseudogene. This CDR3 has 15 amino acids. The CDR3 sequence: CTSSEGTSGYNEQFF. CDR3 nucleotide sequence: TGCACCAGCAGCGAGGGGACTAGCGGGTACAATGAGCAGTTCTTC.

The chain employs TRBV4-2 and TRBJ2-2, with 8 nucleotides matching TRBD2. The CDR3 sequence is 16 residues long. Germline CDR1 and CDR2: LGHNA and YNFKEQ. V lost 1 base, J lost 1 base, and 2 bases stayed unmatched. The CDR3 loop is CASSQAAGGNTGELFF. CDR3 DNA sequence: TGTGCCAGCAGCCAAGCGGCGGGAGGGAACACCGGGGAGCTGTTTTTT.

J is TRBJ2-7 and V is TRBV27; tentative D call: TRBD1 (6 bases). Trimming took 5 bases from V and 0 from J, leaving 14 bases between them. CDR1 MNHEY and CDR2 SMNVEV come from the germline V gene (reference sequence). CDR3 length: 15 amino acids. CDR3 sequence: CASSQTGLSSYEQYF. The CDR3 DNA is TGTGCCAGCAGTCAGACAGGACTTAGCTCCTACGAGCAGTACTTC.

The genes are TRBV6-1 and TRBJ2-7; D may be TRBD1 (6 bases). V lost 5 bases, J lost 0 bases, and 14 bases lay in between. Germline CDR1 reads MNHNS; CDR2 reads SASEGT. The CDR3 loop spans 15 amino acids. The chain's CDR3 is CASSLRQVGSYEQYF. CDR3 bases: TGTGCCAGCAGTCTCAGACAGGTCGGCTCCTACGAGCAGTACTTC.